The rows below give T cell receptor beta chains drawn from one sample of a study of graft-versus-host responses after intestinal transplantation. These receptors lack a known antigen. Produced via immunoSEQ multiplex PCR; TCRdb's table is partial and in-frame only. The data hold approximately 85,000 clones, with 85% to 95% observed a single time. The sample here was unstimulated CD8+ T cells sorted from spleen or lymph node cells, taken before transplant. All receptors come from a human donor who was the organ donor for an intestinal transplant. Both conserved end residues are part of each CDR3. A D gene is named only where the DNA matches it firmly. Rows may omit the clone size; those that give it use once, few, many or a size class.

. TRBJ1-4 TRBV5-6 . CASSLGRWGLFF TGTGCCAGCAGCTTGGGACGGTGGGGGCTGTTTTTT
. TRBJ2-2 TRBV12-5 . CASGLGQYTGELFF TGTGCTAGTGGTTTGGGACAGTACACCGGGGAGCTGTTTTTT
. TRBJ1-5 TRBV4-1 . CASSQDILDISNQPQHF TGCGCCAGCAGCCAAGATATATTGGACATCAGCAATCAGCCCCAGCATTTT
TRBD2 TRBJ2-1 TRBV11-3 . CASSNEGLAVYNEQFF TGTGCCAGCAGCAATGAGGGACTAGCCGTCTACAATGAGCAGTTCTTC
TRBD1 TRBJ1-1 TRBV6-1 . CASNPRQGRKTEAFF TGTGCCAGCAACCCGCGACAGGGGAGAAAGACTGAAGCTTTCTTT
TRBD1 TRBJ1-5 TRBV19 . CASSIDGTGGFQPQHF TGTGCCAGTAGTATAGACGGGACAGGGGGCTTTCAGCCCCAGCATTTT
. TRBJ1-4 TRBV2 . CATTEGVTAREKLFF TGTGCCACCACGGAAGGTGTGACGGCGCGTGAAAAACTGTTTTTT
. TRBJ2-1 TRBV7-9 . CASSSKYGRAQFF TGTGCCAGCAGCTCGAAATACGGGAGAGCGCAGTTCTTC
. TRBJ2-3 TRBV27 . CASSTGLSTDTQYF TGTGCCAGCAGTACGGGACTGAGCACAGATACGCAGTATTTT
. TRBJ2-7 TRBV2 . CASIPRGRDEQYF TGTGCCAGCATTCCCCGGGGCCGGGACGAGCAGTACTTC
TRBD2 TRBJ2-3 TRBV13 once CASSPGRLAGADTQYF TGTGCCAGCAGCCCCGGGAGGCTAGCGGGAGCAGATACGCAGTATTTT
. TRBJ1-5 TRBV27 . CASSPGWDQPQHF TGTGCCAGCAGCCCAGGGTGGGATCAGCCCCAGCATTTT
TRBD1 TRBJ2-2 TRBV5-1 . CASRPQGAGELFF TGCGCCAGCAGGCCACAGGGGGCCGGGGAGCTGTTTTTT
TRBD2 TRBJ2-5 TRBV27 . CASSLAGRETQHF TGTGCCAGCAGTTTAGCGGGGAGGGAGACCCAGCACTTC
. TRBJ1-1 TRBV5-8 . CAIHTATEAFF TGTGCAATTCATACTGCCACTGAAGCTTTCTTT
. TRBJ1-2 TRBV6-4 . CASIPRPPRVLTYGYTF TGTGCCAGCATCCCACGCCCCCCGAGGGTTCTGACCTATGGCTACACCTTC
TRBD2 TRBJ2-3 TRBV4-1 . CASSQFSGSTDTQYF TGCGCCAGCAGCCAATTTAGCGGGAGCACAGATACGCAGTATTTT